These T cell receptor beta chains were read from a single sample in a study of CD8+CD57+ T cells in acquired aplastic anemia. From the reads, TCRdb called clonotypes with MiXCR, one entry per CDR3 protein. The table lists some 220,000 distinct CDR3 sequences, 34% of them singletons. Sequencing was performed on sorted CD4+, CD8+, or CD8+CD57+ T cells (not recorded which) from PBMCs. These receptors were taken from a human donor in good health, serving as a control. CDR3s include the opening cysteine and the closing phenylalanine or tryptophan. D genes are given only for firm matches. Clone size, where shown, is once, few, many, or a class for clones that have expanded.

NA,TRBJ1-6,TRBV20-1,TRBD1,TGCAGTGCAAGATCGACAGGGGGCGCGATTTCACCCCTCCACTTT,CSARSTGGAISPLHF
NA,TRBJ2-3,TRBV5-8,NA,TGTGCCAGCAGCCCGTATCCCGGGGCAGATACGCAGTATTTT,CASSPYPGADTQYF
few,TRBJ1-2,TRBV4-1,TRBD1,TGCGCCAGCAGCCAATATAAGGGACAGGGGCCTTCAGATGGCTACACCTTC,CASSQYKGQGPSDGYTF
NA,TRBJ2-7,TRBV2,NA,TGTGCCAGCACCCTAAGCGGCGGAGGACCATTCTACGAGCAGTACTTC,CASTLSGGGPFYEQYF
once,TRBJ1-3,TRBV19,NA,TGTGCCAGTACCCTACAGGGCGGTGGAAACACCATATATTTT,CASTLQGGGNTIYF
few,TRBJ1-3,TRBV5-1,NA,TGCGCCAGCAGCCCCCTTGGAGGGGTTGGAAACACCATATATTTT,CASSPLGGVGNTIYF
many,TRBJ1-3,TRBV29-1,NA,TGCAGCGTTGGGACAGCCACTTTCGGAAACACCATATATTTT,CSVGTATFGNTIYF
few,TRBJ1-1,TRBV30,NA,TGTGCCTGGAGTTGGGGGTACACTGAAGCTTTCTTT,CAWSWGYTEAFF
few,TRBJ1-2,TRBV5-4,TRBD1,TGTGCCAGCAGCTGGGACAGTTCGCAAGATACTATATATGGCTACACCTTC,CASSWDSSQDTIYGYTF
many,TRBJ1-6,TRBV6-1,NA,TGTGCCAGCAGTGAAGAACGCTACTCCTATAATTCACCCCTCCACTTT,CASSEERYSYNSPLHF
many,TRBJ2-1,TRBV15,TRBD2,TGTGCCACCAGCAGAGGATCATGGGGGGGGAATGAGCAGTTCTTC,CATSRGSWGGNEQFF
many,TRBJ2-4,TRBV2,NA,TGTGCCAGCAGGGGGGGGCAGGGTGACATTCAGTACTTC,CASRGGQGDIQYF
NA,TRBJ2-3,TRBV24-1,NA,TGTGCCACCAGTGGAGAACTCTACACAGATACGCAGTATTTT,CATSGELYTDTQYF
NA,TRBJ2-1,TRBV5-4,NA,TGTGCCAGCACCGGAGACAATGAGCAGTTCTTC,CASTGDNEQFF
many,TRBJ1-3,TRBV5-1,NA,TGCGCCAGCAGCCCGGACAGCATGAGCTCTGGAAACACCATATATTTT,CASSPDSMSSGNTIYF
NA,TRBJ2-5,TRBV24-1,TRBD1,TGTGCCACCAGCCACGGGACAGCCCTAGACTTC,CATSHGTALDF